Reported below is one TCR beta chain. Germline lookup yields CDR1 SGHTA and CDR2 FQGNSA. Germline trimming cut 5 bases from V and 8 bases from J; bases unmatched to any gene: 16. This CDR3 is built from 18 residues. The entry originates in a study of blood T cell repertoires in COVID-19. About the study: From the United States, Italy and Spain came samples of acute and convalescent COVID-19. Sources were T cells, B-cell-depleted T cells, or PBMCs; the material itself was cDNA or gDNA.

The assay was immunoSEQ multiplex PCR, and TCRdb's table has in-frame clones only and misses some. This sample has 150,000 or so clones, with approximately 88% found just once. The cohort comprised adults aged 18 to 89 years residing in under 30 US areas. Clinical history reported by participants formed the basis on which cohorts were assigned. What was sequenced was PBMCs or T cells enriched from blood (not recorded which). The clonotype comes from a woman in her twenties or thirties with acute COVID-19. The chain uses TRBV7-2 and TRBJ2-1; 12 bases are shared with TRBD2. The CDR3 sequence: CASSRGWKLAGGCHEQFF. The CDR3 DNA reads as TGTGCCAGCAGCCGTGGCTGGAAACTAGCGGGAGGCTGTCATGAGCAGTTCTTC.